This T cell receptor beta chain stems from a study of siplizumab effects on memory and regulatory T cells. Regarding the study as a whole: On average, nearly 70% of mappable alloreactive CD4+ clones were Treg-derived under siplizumab, against 25% to 30% in controls. The drug siplizumab significantly decreased the alloreactive sequences that could be traced to unstimulated CD4+ memory cells. Proliferating clones, CD4+ or CD8+, lacked an assignable naive or memory phenotype in roughly 75-95% of cases. Unstimulated subsets were the mapping target of only a minor fraction of alloreactive clones.

A remark on this clone: The antigen is unknown.

The CDR3 spans 16 residues. Germline trimming cut 6 bases from V and 7 bases from J; bases unmatched to any gene: 15. Germline-derived CDR1 and CDR2 are SGHRS and YFSETQ. The repertoire was sequenced with immunoSEQ multiplex PCR; TCRdb's copy has only in-frame clones and lacks some. Counted here are approximately 120,000 clones, about 91% occurring once; the ten biggest clones make up about 0.7%. V is TRBV5-1 and J is TRBJ2-1; 8 positions match TRBD2. Sequenced sample: Tregs sorted from blood. The clonotype comes from a human donor in good health. CDR3 loop: CASTPGSKAGANEQFF. The DNA of the CDR3 is TGCGCCAGCACCCCCGGCAGTAAAGCGGGAGCGAATGAGCAGTTCTTC.